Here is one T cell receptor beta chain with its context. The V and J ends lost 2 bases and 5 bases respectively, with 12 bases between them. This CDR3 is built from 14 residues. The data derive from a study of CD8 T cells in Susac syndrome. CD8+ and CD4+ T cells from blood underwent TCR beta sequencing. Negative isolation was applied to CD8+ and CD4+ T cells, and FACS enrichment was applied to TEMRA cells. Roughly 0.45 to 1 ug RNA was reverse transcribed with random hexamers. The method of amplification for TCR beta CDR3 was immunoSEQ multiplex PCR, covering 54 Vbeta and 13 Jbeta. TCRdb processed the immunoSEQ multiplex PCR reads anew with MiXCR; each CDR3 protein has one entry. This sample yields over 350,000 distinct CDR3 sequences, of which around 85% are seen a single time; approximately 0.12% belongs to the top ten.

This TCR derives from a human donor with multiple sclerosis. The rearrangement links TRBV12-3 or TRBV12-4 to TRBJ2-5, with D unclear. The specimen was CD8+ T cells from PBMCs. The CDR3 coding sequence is TGTGCCAGCAGTTTATTGCGTGATAGGGAGACCCAGTACTTC. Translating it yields CASSLLRDRETQYF.